This T cell receptor beta chain was recovered during a study of identical twins. The study's findings and limits: Insertion counts were lower in abundant cord blood beta clonotypes, a trend that memory repertoires did not show. Partly confounded zero-insertion analyses could result from invariant MAIT and iNKT cells. Shared out-of-frame alpha sequences (those common to twins) showed excess low generation probability.

Only a few counts were recorded for this clonotype. Its specificity is unknown. Germline CDR1 DFQATT, CDR2 SNEGSKA (reference sequence). The junction had 4 bases not matched to a gene; V was cut back by 0 bases and J by 2 bases. This CDR3 contains 15 residues. Template switching supplied a universal primer site; unique molecular identifiers were carried on the cDNA. TCRdb reprocessed the 5' RACE reads via MiXCR and lists one record per CDR3 protein. The sample has 450,000 to 650,000 distinct CDR3 sequences, over 12% seen once. The sample was also linked to a second study, of yellow fever vaccine responses in identical twins.

This sequence was found in a woman younger than 30 in good health. Sample: CD4+ T cells sorted from blood. This sequence joins TRBV20-1 and TRBJ2-3, with 8 bases that match TRBD2. The CDR3 region is CSARDSLAATDTQYF. Written as DNA, the CDR3 is TGCAGTGCTAGAGATTCACTAGCGGCCACAGATACGCAGTATTTT.